This TCR beta chain was retrieved from a study of PD-L1 blockade in urothelial cancer. In the study overall: Male sex and bladder-origin urothelial cancer characterized about 85% of the 29 patients. Samples of blood were analyzed 3 weeks (second dose) and 6 weeks after treatment start.

Time point in this sample: peripheral blood 6 weeks after treatment start. Patient disease was locally advanced or metastatic urothelial carcinoma. Sequencing was performed with immunoSEQ multiplex PCR; in TCRdb, only in-frame clones are kept and a portion is missing. The data hold about 48,000 clones, with about four fifths observed a single time. This sample comprised PBMCs, obtained around atezolizumab (anti-PD-L1) treatment. This TCR derives from a man in his 70s with urothelial cancer.

Here the CDR3 DNA reads TGTGCCACCAGCCTGGGACAGGTCCTGGATACGCAGTATTTT. Encoded protein: CATSLGQVLDTQYF. J is TRBJ2-3 and V is TRBV15, with 8 bases matching TRBD1. Germline assignment: CDR1 LNHNV and CDR2 YYDKDF (reference sequence). V lost 5 bases, J lost 6 bases, and 7 bases stayed unmatched. There are 14 residues in the CDR3.